This T cell receptor beta chain originates from a study of breast tumors, draining lymph nodes, adjacent tissues. Breast cancer patients provided tissue from their axillary draining lymph nodes. V was pared by 7 bases and J by 7 bases, with 9 bases of the junction left unmatched. CDR3 length equals 14 residues. Using its own MiXCR run on the multiplex PCR reads, TCRdb lists one record per CDR3 protein. The profile covers 120,000 to 150,000 distinct CDR3 sequences, with around a third appearing a single time and around 2.3% taken by the ten largest. The sequencing sample was made of axillary lymph node tissue. V and J are TRBV12-3 or TRBV12-4 and TRBJ2-7; TRBD1 matches at 11 bases. The TCR comes from a female donor with breast cancer. Some clones in this sample may be carry-over from other donors' samples. The CDR3 reads CASTGTGGDNEQYV. The CDR3 coding sequence is TGTGCCAGCACCGGGACAGGGGGTGACAATGAGCAGTACGTC.